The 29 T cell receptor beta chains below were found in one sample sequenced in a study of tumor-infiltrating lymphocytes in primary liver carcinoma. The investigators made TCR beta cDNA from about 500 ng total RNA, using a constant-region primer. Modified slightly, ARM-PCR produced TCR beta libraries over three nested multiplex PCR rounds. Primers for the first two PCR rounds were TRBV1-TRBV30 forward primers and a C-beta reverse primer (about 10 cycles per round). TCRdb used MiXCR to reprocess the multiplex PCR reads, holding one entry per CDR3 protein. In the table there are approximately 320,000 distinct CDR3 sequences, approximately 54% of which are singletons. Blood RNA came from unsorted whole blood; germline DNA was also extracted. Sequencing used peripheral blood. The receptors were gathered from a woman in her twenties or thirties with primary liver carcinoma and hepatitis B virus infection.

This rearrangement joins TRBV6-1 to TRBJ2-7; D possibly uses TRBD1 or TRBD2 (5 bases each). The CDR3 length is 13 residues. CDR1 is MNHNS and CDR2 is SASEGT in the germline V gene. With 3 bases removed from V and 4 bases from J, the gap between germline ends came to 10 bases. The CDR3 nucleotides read TGTGCCAGCAGTGATAAGGGACGGTACGAGCAGTACTTC. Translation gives CASSDKGRYEQYF.

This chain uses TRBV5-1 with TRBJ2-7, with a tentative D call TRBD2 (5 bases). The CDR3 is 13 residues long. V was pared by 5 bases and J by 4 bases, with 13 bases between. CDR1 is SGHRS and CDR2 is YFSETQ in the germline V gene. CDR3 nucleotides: TGCGCCAGCAGGGAACCTACTAGTTACGAGCAGTACTTC. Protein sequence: CASREPTSYEQYF.

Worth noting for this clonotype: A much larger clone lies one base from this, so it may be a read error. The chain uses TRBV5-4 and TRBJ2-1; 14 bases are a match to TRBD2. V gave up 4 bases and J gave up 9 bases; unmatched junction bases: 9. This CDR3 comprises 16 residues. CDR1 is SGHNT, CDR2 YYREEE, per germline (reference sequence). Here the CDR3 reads CASSAGTSGRIVEQFF. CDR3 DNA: TGTGCCAGCAGCGCCGGGACTAGCGGGAGAATAGTTGAGCAGTTCTTC.

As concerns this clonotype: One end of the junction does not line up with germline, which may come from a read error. The CDR3 DNA sequence: TGTGCCAGCAGTATCCTCTCTTCCTCCGAGCAGTACTTC. Its protein is CASSILSSSEQYF. This chain links TRBV28 with TRBJ2-7; no definite D call. This CDR3 contains 13 residues. Germline CDR1 reads MDHEN; CDR2 reads SYDVKM.

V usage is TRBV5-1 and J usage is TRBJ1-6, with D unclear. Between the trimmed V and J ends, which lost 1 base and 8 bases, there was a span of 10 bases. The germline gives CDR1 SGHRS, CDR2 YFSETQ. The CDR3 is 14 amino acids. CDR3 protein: CASSLQAMDSPLHF. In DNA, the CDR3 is TGCGCCAGCAGCTTGCAGGCCATGGATTCACCCCTCCACTTT.

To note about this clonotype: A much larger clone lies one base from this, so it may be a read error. CDR3 amino acids: CASVVGTYEQYF. The CDR3 bases are TGTGCCAGCGTGGTAGGGACCTACGAGCAGTACTTC. The chain has TRBV6-5 and TRBJ2-7; D remains unclear. Germline V CDR1 and CDR2: MNHEY, SVGAGI. The length of the CDR3 is 12 residues. Trimming took 8 bases from V and 2 from J, leaving 10 bases between them.

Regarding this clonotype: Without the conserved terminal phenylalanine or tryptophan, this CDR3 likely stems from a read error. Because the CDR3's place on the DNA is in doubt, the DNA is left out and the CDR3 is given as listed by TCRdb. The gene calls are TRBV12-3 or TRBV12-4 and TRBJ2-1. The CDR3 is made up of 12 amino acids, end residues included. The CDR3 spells CASSFSSSERFS.

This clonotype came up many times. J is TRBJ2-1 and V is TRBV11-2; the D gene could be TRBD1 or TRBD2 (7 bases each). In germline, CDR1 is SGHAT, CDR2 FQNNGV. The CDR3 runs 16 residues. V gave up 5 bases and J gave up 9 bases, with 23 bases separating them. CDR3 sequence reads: CASSPLTGRSGGEQFF. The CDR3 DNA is TGTGCCAGCAGCCCCCTGACAGGGAGGTCGGGGGGTGAGCAGTTCTTC.

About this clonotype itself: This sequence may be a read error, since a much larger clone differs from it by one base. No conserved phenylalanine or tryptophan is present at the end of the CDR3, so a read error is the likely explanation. CDR3 DNA sequence: TGTGCCAGCAATGTACAGGGCCACACTGAAGCTTTCTCT. Translating gives CASNVQGHTEAFS. The genes are TRBV6-5 and TRBJ1-1; tentatively, D is TRBD1 (6 bases). V gave up 7 bases and J gave up 3 bases, with 12 bases separating them. In germline, CDR1 is MNHEY, CDR2 SVGAGI. There are 13 residues in the CDR3.

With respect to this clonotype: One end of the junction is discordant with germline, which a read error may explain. CDR3 amino acids: CASSFGSWGPWGLF. The DNA of the CDR3 is TGTGCCAGCAGCTTTGGGTCGTGGGGTCCTTGGGGGCTGTTC. This chain connects TRBV5-6 to TRBJ2-7; the D gene is possibly TRBD1 (6 bases). Germline loops: CDR1 SGHDT, CDR2 YYEEEE. This CDR3 region has 14 residues.

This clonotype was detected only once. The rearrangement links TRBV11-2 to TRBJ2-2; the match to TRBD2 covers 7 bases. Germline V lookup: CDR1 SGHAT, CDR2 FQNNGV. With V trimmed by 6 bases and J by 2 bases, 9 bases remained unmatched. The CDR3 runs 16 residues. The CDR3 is CASRTLGLPNTGELFF. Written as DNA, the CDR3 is TGTGCCAGCAGAACCCTGGGACTACCTAACACCGGGGAGCTGTTTTTT.

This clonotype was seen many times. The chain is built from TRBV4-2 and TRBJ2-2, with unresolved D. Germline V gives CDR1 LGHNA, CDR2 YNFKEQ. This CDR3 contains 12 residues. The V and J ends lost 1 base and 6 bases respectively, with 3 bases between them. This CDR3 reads CASSQVPGELFF. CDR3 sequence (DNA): TGTGCCAGCAGCCAAGTACCCGGGGAGCTGTTTTTT.

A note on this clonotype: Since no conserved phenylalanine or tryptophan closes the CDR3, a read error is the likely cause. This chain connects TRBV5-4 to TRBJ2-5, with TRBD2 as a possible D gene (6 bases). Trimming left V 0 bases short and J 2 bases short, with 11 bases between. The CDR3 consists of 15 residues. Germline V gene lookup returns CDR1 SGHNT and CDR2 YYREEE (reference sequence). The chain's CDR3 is CASSLAGLIQETQYS. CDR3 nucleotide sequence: TGTGCCAGCAGCTTGGCGGGACTTATTCAAGAGACCCAGTACTCC.

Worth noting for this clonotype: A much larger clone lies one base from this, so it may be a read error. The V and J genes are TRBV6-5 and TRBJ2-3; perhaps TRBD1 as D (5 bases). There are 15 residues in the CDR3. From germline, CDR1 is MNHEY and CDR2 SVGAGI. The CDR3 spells CASSYDVWSTGTQYF. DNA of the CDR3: TGTGCCAGCAGTTACGACGTCTGGAGCACAGGTACGCAGTATTTT.

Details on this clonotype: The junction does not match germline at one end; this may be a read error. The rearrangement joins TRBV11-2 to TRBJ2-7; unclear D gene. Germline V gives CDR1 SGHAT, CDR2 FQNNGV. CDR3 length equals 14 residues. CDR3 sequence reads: CVSSPTVPSYEQNF. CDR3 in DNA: TGTGTCAGCAGCCCTACGGTCCCCTCCTACGAGCAGAACTTC.

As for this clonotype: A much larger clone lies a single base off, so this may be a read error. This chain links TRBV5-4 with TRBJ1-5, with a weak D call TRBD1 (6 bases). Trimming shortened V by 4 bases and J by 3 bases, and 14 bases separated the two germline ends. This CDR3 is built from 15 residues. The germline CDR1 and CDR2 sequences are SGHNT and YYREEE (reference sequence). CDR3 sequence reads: CASSQRGGDNQPQHF. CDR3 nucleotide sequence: TGTGCCAGCAGCCAAAGGGGGGGAGACAATCAGCCCCAGCATTTT. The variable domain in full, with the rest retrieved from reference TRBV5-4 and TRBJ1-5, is ETGVTQSPTHLIKTRGQQVTLRCSSQSGHNTVSWYQQALGQGPQFIFQYYREEENGRGNFPPRFSGLQFPNYSSELNVNALELDDSALYLCASSQRGGDNQPQHFGDGTRLSIL.

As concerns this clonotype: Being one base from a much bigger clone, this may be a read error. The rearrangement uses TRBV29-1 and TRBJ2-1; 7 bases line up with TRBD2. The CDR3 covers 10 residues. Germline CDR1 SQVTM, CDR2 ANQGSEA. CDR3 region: CTGGDNEQFF. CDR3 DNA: TGCACGGGGGGAGACAATGAGCAGTTCTTC.

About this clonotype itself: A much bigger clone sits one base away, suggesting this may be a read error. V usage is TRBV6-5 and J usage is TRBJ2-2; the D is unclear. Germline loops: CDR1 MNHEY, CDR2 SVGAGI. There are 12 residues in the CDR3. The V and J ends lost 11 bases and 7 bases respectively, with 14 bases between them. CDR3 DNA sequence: TGTGCCGGCACCGAGCCCGGCGGGGAGCTGTTTTTT. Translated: CAGTEPGGELFF.

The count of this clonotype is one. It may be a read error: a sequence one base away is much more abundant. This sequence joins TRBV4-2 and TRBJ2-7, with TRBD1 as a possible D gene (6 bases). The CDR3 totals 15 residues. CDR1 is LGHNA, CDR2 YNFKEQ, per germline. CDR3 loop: CASSPRQGNIYGQYF. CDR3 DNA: TGTGCCAGCAGCCCCCGTCAGGGGAATATCTACGGGCAGTACTTC.

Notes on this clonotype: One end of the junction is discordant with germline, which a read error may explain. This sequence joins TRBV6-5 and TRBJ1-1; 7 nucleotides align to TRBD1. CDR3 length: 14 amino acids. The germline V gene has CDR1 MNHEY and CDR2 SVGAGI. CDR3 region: CASSFRGVNTEAFF. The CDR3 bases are TGTGCCAGCAGTTTCAGGGGGGTGAACACTGAGGCTTTCTTT.

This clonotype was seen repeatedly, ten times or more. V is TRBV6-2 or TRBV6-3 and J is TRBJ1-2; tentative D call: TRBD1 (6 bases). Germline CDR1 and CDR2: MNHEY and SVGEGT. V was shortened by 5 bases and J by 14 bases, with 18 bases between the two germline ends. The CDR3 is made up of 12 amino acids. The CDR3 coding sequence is TGTGCCAGCAGTCCTCCTGGTGTAACAGGGACCTTC. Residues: CASSPPGVTGTF.

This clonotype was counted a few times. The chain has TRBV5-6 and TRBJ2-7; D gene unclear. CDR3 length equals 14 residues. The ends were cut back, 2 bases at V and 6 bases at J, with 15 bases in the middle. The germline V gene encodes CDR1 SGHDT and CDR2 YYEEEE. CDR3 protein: CASSFHQEIPEQYF. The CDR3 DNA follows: TGTGCCAGCAGCTTTCACCAGGAAATCCCCGAGCAGTACTTC.

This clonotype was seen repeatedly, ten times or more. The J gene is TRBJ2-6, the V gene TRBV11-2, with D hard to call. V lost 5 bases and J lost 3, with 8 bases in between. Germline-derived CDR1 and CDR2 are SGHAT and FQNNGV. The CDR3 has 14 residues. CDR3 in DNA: TGTGCCAGCAGCCCTGATAATGGGGCCAACGTCCTGACTTTC. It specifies CASSPDNGANVLTF. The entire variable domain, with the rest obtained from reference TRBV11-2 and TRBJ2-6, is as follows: EAGVAQSPRYKIIEKRQSVAFWCNPISGHATLYWYQQILGQGPKLLIQFQNNGVVDDSQLPKDRFSAERLKGVDSTLKIQPAKLEDSAVYLCASSPDNGANVLTFGAGSRLTVL.

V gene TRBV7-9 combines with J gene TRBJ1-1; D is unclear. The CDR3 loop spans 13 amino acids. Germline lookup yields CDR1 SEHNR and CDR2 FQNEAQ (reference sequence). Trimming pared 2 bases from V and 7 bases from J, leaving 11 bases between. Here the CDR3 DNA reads TGTGCCAGCAGCTTAAGTGTGGACGGTGAAGCTTTCTTT. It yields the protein CASSLSVDGEAFF.

CDR3 in amino acids: CASSFLGGGEQYF. The CDR3 region has the DNA TGTGCCAGCAGCTTTTTAGGGGGTGGCGAGCAGTACTTC. This rearrangement joins TRBV11-2 to TRBJ2-7; a possible D gene is TRBD1 (6 bases). The CDR3 is 13 residues long. V was shortened by 3 bases and J by 6 bases, with 12 bases between the two germline ends. The germline gives CDR1 SGHAT, CDR2 FQNNGV.

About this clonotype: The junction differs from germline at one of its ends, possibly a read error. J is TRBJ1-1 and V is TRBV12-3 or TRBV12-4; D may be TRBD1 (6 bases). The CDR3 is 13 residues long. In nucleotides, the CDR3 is TGTGTCAGCAGTTTTAGGGGGGACATTGAAGCTTTCTTT. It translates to CVSSFRGDIEAFF.

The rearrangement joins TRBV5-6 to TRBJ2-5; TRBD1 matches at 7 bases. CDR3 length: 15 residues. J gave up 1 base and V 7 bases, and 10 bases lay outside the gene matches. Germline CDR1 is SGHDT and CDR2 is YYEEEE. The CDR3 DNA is TGTGCCAGCGTTCCCCGGGACAGCAGCCAAGAGACCCAGTACTTC. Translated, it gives CASVPRDSSQETQYF. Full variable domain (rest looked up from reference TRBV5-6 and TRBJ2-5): DAGVTQSPTHLIKTRGQQVTLRCSPKSGHDTVSWYQQALGQGPQFIFQYYEEEERQRGNFPDRFSGHQFPNYSSELNVNALLLGDSALYLCASVPRDSSQETQYFGPGTRLLVL.

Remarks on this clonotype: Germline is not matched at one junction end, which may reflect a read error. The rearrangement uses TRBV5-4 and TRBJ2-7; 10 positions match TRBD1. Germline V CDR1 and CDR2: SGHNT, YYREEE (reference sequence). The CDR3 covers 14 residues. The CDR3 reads CVSTFGDRGSEQYF. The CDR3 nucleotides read TGTGTCAGCACTTTCGGGGACAGGGGCTCAGAGCAGTACTTC. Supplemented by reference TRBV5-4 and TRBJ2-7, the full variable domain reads ETGVTQSPTHLIKTRGQQVTLRCSSQSGHNTVSWYQQALGQGPQFIFQYYREEENGRGNFPPRFSGLQFPNYSSELNVNALELDDSALYLCVSTFGDRGSEQYFGPGTRLTVT.

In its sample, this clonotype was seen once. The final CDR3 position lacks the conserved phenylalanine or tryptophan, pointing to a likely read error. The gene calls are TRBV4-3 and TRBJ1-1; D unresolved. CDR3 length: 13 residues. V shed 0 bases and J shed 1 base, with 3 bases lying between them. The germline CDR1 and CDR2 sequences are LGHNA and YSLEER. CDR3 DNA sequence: TGCGCCAGCAGCCAAGAATCGAACACTGAAGCTTTCCTT. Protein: CASSQESNTEAFL.